The 6 T cell receptor beta chains reported below all come from one sample, sequenced in a study of blood T cell repertoires in COVID-19. Clones were sequenced by immunoSEQ multiplex PCR, and TCRdb holds only the in-frame ones, with some missing. The table has 150,000 or so clones, around 80% seen once. The specimen sequenced was PBMCs or T cells enriched from blood (not recorded which). All receptors derive from a woman in her forties or fifties who had recovered from COVID-19.

The rearrangement uses TRBV21-1 and TRBJ2-1; the listed D gene, TRBD1, was not tested against the DNA. TRBV21-1 is described as a pseudogene. This CDR3 spans 15 amino acids. Here the CDR3 DNA reads TGTGCCAGCAGCAAAGGACAGGCCACGCACAATGAGCAGTTCTTC. It codes for CASSKGQATHNEQFF.

The chain is built from TRBV2 and TRBJ1-5; 9 nucleotides line up with TRBD1. This CDR3 has 14 amino acids. Germline V CDR1 and CDR2: SNHLY, FYNNEI. The V segment lost 6 bases and the J segment 5 bases; nucleotides outside the gene matches: 5. CDR3 coding DNA: TGTGCCAGCAGCGCTACAGGGGGCGATCAGCCCCAGCATTTT. It specifies CASSATGGDQPQHF. Supplemented by reference TRBV2 and TRBJ1-5, the full variable domain reads EPEVTQTPSHQVTQMGQEVILRCVPISNHLYFYWYRQILGQKVEFLVSFYNNEISEKSEIFDDQFSVERPDGSNFTLKIRSTKLEDSAMYFCASSATGGDQPQHFGDGTRLSIL.

The sample holds many counts of this clone. The chain carries TRBV14 and TRBJ1-1, with 8 bases lining up with TRBD1. Losses at the gene ends were 3 bases for V and 6 bases for J; bases not matched to a gene: 9. This CDR3 region has 15 residues. Germline V lookup: CDR1 SGHDN, CDR2 FVKESK. The CDR3 sequence: CASSHYTGQGPEAFF. Written as DNA, the CDR3 is TGTGCCAGCAGCCACTACACCGGACAGGGCCCTGAAGCTTTCTTT.

This clone was counted only a few times. This chain joins TRBV5-1 and TRBJ1-6; a possible D gene is TRBD1 (6 bases). Germline V gene data show CDR1 as SGHRS and CDR2 as YFSETQ. This CDR3 has 17 amino acids. Trimming shortened V by 4 bases and J by 5 bases, and 19 bases separated the two germline ends. CDR3 nucleotide sequence: TGCGCCAGCAGCGTCTCCGGTCAGGGGACCGATAATTCACCCCTCCACTTT. Amino acid sequence: CASSVSGQGTDNSPLHF.

The V and J genes are TRBV29-1 and TRBJ2-3; 10 bases line up with TRBD1. The CDR3 length is 16 residues. Germline CDR1 SQVTM, CDR2 ANQGSEA. Trimming at V came to 4 bases and at J to 1 base, leaving 8 bases not matched to a gene. The CDR3 DNA reads TGCAGCGTTGCATATACCGGGACAGGGGGCACAGATACGCAGTATTTT. Translation gives CSVAYTGTGGTDTQYF.

This chain joins TRBV28 and TRBJ2-7; TRBD2 might be the D (6 bases). CDR1 is MDHEN and CDR2 is SYDVKM in the germline V gene. Trimming removed 7 bases from V and 5 bases from J, with 12 bases in between. The CDR3 covers 12 residues. The CDR3 loop is CASKSGGDEQYV. In nucleotides, the CDR3 is TGTGCCAGCAAGTCAGGAGGGGACGAGCAGTACGTC.